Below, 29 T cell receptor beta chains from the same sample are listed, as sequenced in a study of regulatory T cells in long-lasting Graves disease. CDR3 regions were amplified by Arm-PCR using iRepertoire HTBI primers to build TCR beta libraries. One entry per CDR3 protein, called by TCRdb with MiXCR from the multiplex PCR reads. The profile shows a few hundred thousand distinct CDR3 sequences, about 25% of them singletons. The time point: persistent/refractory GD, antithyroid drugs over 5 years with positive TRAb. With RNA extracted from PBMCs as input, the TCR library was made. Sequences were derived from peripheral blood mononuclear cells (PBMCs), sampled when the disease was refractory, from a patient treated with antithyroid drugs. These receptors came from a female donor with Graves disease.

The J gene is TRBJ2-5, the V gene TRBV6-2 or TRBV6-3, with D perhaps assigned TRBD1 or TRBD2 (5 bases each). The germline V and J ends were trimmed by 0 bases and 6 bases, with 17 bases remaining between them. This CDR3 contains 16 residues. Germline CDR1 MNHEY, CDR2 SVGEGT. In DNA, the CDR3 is TGTGCCAGCAGTTACTCGGAAATTAACCGGGACCAGACCCAGTACTTC. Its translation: CASSYSEINRDQTQYF.

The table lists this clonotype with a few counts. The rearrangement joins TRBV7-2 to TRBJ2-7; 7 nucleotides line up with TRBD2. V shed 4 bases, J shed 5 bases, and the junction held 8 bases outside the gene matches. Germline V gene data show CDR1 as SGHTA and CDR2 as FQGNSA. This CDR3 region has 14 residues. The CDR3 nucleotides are TGTGCCAGCAGCTCAAGACCGGGGAGGGACGAGCAGTACTTC. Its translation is CASSSRPGRDEQYF.

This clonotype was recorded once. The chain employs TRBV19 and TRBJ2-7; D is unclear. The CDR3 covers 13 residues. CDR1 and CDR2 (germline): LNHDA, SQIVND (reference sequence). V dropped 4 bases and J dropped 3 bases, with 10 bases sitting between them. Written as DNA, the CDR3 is TGTGCCAGTAGTAACGGAGCCAACTACGAGCAGTACTTC. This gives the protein CASSNGANYEQYF.

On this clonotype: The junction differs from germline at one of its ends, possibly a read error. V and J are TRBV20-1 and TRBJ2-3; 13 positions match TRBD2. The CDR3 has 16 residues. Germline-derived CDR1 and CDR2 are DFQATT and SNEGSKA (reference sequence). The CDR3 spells CGATRLAGGRADTQYF. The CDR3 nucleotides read TGCGGTGCTACCCGACTAGCGGGAGGCAGGGCTGATACGCAGTATTTT.

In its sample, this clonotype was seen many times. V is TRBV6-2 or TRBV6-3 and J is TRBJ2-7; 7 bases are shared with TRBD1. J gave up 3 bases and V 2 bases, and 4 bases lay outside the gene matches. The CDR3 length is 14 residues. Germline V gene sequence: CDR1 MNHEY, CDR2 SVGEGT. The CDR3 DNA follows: TGTGCCAGCAGTTACGCGGCAGGGGGCTACGAGCAGTACTTC. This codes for CASSYAAGGYEQYF.

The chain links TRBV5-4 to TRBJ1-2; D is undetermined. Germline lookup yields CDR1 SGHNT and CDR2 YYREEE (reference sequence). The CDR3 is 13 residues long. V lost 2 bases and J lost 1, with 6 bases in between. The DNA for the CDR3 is TGTGCCAGCAGCTTCCCTAATAACTATGGCTACACCTTC. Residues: CASSFPNNYGYTF.

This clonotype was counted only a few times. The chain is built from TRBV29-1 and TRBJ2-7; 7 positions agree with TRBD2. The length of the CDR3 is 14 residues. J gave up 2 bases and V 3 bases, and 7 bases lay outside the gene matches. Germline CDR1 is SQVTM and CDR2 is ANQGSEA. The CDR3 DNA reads TGCAGCGTTGAGGGGTGGGAGGGCGCCTACGAGCAGTACTTC. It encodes CSVEGWEGAYEQYF.

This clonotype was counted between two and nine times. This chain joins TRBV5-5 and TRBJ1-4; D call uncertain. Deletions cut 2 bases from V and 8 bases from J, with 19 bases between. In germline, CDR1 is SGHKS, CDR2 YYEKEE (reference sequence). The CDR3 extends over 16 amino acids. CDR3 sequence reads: CASSLALATRLEKLFF. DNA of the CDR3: TGTGCCAGCAGCTTAGCGCTGGCAACGAGATTGGAAAAACTGTTTTTT.

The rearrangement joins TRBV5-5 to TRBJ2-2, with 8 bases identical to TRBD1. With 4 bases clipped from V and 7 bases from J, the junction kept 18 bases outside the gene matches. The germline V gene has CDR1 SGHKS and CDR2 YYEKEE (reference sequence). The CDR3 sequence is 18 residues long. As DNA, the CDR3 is TGTGCCAGCAGCCAATTTCTTCCGGACAGGGTGAGCGGCGGGGAGCTGTTTTTT. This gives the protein CASSQFLPDRVSGGELFF.

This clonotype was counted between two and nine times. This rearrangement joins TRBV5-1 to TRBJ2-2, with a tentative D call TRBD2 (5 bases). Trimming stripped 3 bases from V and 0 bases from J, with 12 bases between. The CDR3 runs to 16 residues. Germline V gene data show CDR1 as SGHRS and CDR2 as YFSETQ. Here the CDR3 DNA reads TGCGCCAGCAGCTGGACTGAAAGGACGAACACCGGGGAGCTGTTTTTT. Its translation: CASSWTERTNTGELFF.

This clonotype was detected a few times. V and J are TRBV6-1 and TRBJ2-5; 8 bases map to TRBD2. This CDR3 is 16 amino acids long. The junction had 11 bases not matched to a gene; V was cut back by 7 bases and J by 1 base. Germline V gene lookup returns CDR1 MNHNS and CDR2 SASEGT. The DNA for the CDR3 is TGTGCCAGCAACTCTTGGGGAACTAGCGGCCAAGAGACCCAGTACTTC. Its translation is CASNSWGTSGQETQYF.

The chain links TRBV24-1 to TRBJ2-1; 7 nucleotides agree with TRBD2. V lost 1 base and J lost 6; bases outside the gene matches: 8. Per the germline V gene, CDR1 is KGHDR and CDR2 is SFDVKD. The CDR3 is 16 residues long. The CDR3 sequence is CATSDFVGGRSNEQFF. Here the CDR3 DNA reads TGTGCCACCAGTGATTTTGTGGGGGGGAGATCCAATGAGCAGTTCTTC.

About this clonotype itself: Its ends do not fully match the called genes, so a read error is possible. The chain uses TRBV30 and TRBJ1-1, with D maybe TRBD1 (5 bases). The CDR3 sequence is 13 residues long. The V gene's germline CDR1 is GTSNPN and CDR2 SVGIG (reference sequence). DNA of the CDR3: TGTGCCTGGAAGGGGCGAGCAACCACTGGAGCTTTCTTT. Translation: CAWKGRATTGAFF.

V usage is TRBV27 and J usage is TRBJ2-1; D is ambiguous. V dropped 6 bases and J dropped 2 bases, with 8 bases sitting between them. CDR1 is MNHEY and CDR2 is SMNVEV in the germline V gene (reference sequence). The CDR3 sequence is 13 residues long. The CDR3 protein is CASRALPYNEQFF. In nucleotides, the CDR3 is TGTGCCAGCAGGGCACTCCCCTACAATGAGCAGTTCTTC.

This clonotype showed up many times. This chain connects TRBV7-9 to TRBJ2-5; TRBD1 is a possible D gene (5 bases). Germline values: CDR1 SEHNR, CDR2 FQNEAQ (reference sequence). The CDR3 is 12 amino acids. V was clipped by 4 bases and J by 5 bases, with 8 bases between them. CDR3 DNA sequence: TGTGCCAGCAGCTCAGGGATGGAGACCCAGTACTTC. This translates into CASSSGMETQYF.

Here the CDR3 DNA reads TGCAGCGTTGAAGAGCGGCAGATTGGCTATGGCTACACCTTC. As protein: CSVEERQIGYGYTF. This rearrangement joins TRBV29-1 to TRBJ1-2; D uncertain. This CDR3 is built from 14 residues. V lost 0 bases, J lost 4 bases, and 12 bases lay in between. Germline V gene sequence: CDR1 SQVTM, CDR2 ANQGSEA.

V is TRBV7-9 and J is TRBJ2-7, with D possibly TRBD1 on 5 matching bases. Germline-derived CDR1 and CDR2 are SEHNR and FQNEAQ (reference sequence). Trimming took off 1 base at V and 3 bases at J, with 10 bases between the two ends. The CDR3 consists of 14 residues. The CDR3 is CASSLVADSYEQYF. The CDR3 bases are TGTGCCAGCAGCTTAGTTGCTGACAGCTACGAGCAGTACTTC. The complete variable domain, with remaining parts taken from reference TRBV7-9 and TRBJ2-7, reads DTGVSQNPRHKITKRGQNVTFRCDPISEHNRLYWYRQTLGQGPEFLTYFQNEAQLEKSRLLSDRFSAERPKGSFSTLEIQRTEQGDSAMYLCASSLVADSYEQYFGPGTRLTVT.

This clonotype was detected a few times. Here the CDR3 DNA reads TGTGCCACCAGCAGAGATCCGCGACTAGCAGGCCAGCAGTACTTC. Its translation: CATSRDPRLAGQQYF. The rearrangement uses TRBV15 and TRBJ2-7; 7 positions agree with TRBD2. Looked up from germline, CDR1 is LNHNV and CDR2 is YYDKDF (reference sequence). Trimming took 0 bases from V and 8 from J; bases not matched to a gene: 10. The CDR3 runs to 15 residues.

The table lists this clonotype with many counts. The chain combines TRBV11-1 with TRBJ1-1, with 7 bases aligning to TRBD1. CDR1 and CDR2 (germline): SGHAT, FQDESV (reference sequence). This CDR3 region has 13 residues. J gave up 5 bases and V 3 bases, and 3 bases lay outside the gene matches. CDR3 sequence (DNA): TGTGCCAGCAGCTTCAGGGGGAGGACTGAAGCTTTCTTT. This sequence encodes CASSFRGRTEAFF.

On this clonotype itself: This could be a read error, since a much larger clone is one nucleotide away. The CDR3 region has the DNA TGTGCCAGCAGTGGAACGGTAGCCAAAAACATTCAGTACTTC. Encoded protein: CASSGTVAKNIQYF. The rearrangement joins TRBV2 to TRBJ2-4, with D uncertain. Germline-derived CDR1 and CDR2 are SNHLY and FYNNEI. Deletions cut 4 bases from V and 0 bases from J, with 7 bases between. This CDR3 is 14 amino acids long.

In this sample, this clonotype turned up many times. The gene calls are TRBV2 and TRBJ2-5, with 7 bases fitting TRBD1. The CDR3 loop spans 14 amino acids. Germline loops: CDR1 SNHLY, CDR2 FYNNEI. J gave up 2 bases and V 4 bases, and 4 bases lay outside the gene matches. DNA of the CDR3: TGTGCCAGCAGTGTCGGGACAGCACAAGAGACCCAGTACTTC. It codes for CASSVGTAQETQYF.

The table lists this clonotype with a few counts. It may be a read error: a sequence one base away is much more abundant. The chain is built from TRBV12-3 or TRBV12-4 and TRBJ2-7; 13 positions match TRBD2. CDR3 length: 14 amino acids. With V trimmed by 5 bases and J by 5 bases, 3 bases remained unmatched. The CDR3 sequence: CASSRTSGGHEQYF. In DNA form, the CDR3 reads TGTGCCAGCAGTAGGACTAGCGGGGGCCACGAGCAGTACTTC.

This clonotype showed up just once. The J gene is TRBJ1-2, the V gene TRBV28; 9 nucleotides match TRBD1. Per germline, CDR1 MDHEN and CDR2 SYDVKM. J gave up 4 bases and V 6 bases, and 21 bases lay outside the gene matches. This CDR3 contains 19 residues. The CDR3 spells CASSPDRGSGTGGGYGYTF. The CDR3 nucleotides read TGTGCCAGCAGCCCCGACAGGGGGTCGGGGACCGGGGGCGGCTATGGCTACACCTTC.

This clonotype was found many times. The CDR3 region is CSAPRSGGSSYEQYF. CDR3 sequence (DNA): TGCAGTGCCCCCCGGTCAGGGGGAAGCTCCTACGAGCAGTACTTC. The chain combines TRBV20-1 with TRBJ2-7; 7 bases match TRBD1. Per germline, CDR1 DFQATT and CDR2 SNEGSKA (reference sequence). The CDR3 has 15 amino acids. The V and J ends lost 6 bases and 0 bases, in that order; junction bases with no gene match: 11.

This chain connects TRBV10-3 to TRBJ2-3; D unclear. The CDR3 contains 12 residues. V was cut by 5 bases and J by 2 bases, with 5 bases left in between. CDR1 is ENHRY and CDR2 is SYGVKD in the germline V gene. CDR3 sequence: CAISSTTDTQYF. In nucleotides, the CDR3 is TGTGCCATCAGTTCTACCACAGATACGCAGTATTTT.

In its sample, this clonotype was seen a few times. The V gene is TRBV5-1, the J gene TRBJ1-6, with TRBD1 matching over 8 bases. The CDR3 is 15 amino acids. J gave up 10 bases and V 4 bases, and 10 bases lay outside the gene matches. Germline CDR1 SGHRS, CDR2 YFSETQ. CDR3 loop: CASSLNSDRGSPLHF. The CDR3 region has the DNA TGCGCCAGCAGCCTAAACTCCGACAGGGGATCACCCCTCCACTTT. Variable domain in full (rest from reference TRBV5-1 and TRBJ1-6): KAGVTQTPRYLIKTRGQQVTLSCSPISGHRSVSWYQQTPGQGLQFLFEYFSETQRNKGNFPGRFSGRQFSNSRSEMNVSTLELGDSALYLCASSLNSDRGSPLHFGNGTRLTVT.

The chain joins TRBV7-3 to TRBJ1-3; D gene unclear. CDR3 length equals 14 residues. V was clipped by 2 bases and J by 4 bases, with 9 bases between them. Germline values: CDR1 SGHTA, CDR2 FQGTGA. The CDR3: CASSLEVSGNTIYF. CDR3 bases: TGTGCCAGCAGCTTAGAGGTGTCCGGAAACACCATATATTTT.

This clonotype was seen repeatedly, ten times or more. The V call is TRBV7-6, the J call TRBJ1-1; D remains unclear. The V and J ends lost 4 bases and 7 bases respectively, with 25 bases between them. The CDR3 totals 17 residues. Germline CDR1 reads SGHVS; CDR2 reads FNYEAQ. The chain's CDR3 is CASSSGFGSVSASEAFF. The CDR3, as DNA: TGTGCCAGCAGCTCCGGATTCGGTTCGGTTTCTGCAAGTGAAGCTTTCTTT.

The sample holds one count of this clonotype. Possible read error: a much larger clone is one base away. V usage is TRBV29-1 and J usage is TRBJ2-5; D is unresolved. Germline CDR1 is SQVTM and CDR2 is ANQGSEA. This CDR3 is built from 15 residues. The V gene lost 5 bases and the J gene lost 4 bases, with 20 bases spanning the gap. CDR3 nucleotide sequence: TGCAGCGTTCTAGGAGTAGGCTTAACATCAGAGACCCAGTACTTC. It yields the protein CSVLGVGLTSETQYF.